The 18 T cell receptor beta chains listed next were all sequenced from one sample in a study of cytomegalovirus exposure and HLA in healthy donors. The protocol was immunoSEQ multiplex PCR, while the TCRdb copy is restricted to in-frame clones and leaves out a portion. The sample comprises approximately 260,000 clones, 80% to 90% of which are singletons, and roughly 1% rests with the top ten. Sequencing input: PBMCs. Receptors originate from a young woman in good health and CMV-seronegative.

This rearrangement joins TRBV7-9 to TRBJ1-1; no clear D. V was cut by 2 bases and J by 0 bases, with 7 bases left in between. The CDR3 covers 14 residues. From germline, CDR1 is SEHNR and CDR2 FQNEAQ (reference sequence). The CDR3 loop is CASSLLQMNTEAFF. The CDR3 nucleotides are TGTGCCAGCAGCTTATTACAGATGAACACTGAAGCTTTCTTT. The variable domain in full, completed from reference TRBV7-9 and TRBJ1-1, reads DTGVSQNPRHKITKRGQNVTFRCDPISEHNRLYWYRQTLGQGPEFLTYFQNEAQLEKSRLLSDRFSAERPKGSFSTLEIQRTEQGDSAMYLCASSLLQMNTEAFFGQGTRLTVV.

The V call is TRBV6-5, the J call TRBJ1-2; the match to TRBD1 covers 7 bases. This CDR3 has 14 residues. Germline CDR1 is MNHEY and CDR2 is SVGAGI. The ends lost 2 bases at V and 2 bases at J; junction bases unmatched: 2. CDR3 sequence: CASSYGDRNYGYTF. CDR3 sequence (DNA): TGTGCCAGCAGTTACGGGGACAGAAACTATGGCTACACCTTC.

The chain combines TRBV15 with TRBJ2-7, with a weak D call TRBD1 (6 bases). Trimming cost V 2 bases and J 2 bases, with 13 bases left between them. The CDR3 covers 15 residues. The germline CDR1 and CDR2 sequences are LNHNV and YYDKDF (reference sequence). CDR3 protein: CATSRNTDRAYEQYF. CDR3 DNA: TGTGCCACCAGCAGAAATACGGACAGAGCCTACGAGCAGTACTTC.

V is TRBV27 and J is TRBJ1-5; 10 nucleotides line up with TRBD1. This CDR3 is built from 14 residues. Germline V lookup: CDR1 MNHEY, CDR2 SMNVEV (reference sequence). Trimming at V came to 4 bases and at J to 7 bases, leaving 4 bases not matched to a gene. The CDR3 is CASSSGQGLQPQHF. DNA for the CDR3: TGTGCCAGCAGTTCGGGACAGGGGTTGCAGCCCCAGCATTTT.

The J gene is TRBJ2-1, the V gene TRBV6-5; 11 bases are a match to TRBD2. The CDR3 loop spans 16 amino acids. The germline CDR1 and CDR2 sequences are MNHEY and SVGAGI. The trim removed 1 base at V and 5 bases at J, leaving 4 bases unmatched. CDR3 DNA sequence: TGTGCCAGCAGTTACTTCCTAGCGGGGGGCCACAATGAGCAGTTCTTC. It codes for CASSYFLAGGHNEQFF.

This clone was seen a single time. This CDR3 is CASSLGLAGVEQYF. CDR3 nucleotides: TGTGCCAGCAGTTTGGGACTAGCGGGAGTCGAGCAGTACTTC. The V call is TRBV6-6, the J call TRBJ2-7; 14 nucleotides align to TRBD2. Germline trimming cut 4 bases from V and 6 bases from J; bases unmatched to any gene: 2. The V gene's germline CDR1 is MNHNY and CDR2 SVGAGI (reference sequence). CDR3 length: 14 amino acids.

This chain links TRBV20-1 with TRBJ2-3; no clear D gene. Germline V CDR1 and CDR2: DFQATT, SNEGSKA (reference sequence). The CDR3 runs 11 residues. V lost 5 bases and J lost 7, with 10 bases in between. The CDR3 DNA reads TGCAGTGCTCCAGAGGTTCATACGCAGTATTTT. Its protein product is CSAPEVHTQYF.

The chain employs TRBV11-2 and TRBJ2-7; D remains ambiguous. This CDR3 is 12 amino acids long. CDR1 and CDR2 (germline): SGHAT, FQNNGV. The germline V and J ends were trimmed by 5 bases and 5 bases, with 10 bases remaining between them. CDR3 amino acids: CASSPFQNEQYF. The CDR3, as DNA: TGTGCCAGCAGCCCCTTCCAGAACGAGCAGTACTTC.

The chain uses TRBV12-5 and TRBJ2-6; D may be TRBD1 (5 bases). Germline values: CDR1 LGHNT, CDR2 FRNRAP. V was pared by 6 bases and J by 13 bases, with 19 bases between. This CDR3 region has 14 residues. CDR3 sequence reads: CASGASSGARVLTF. The CDR3 nucleotides read TGTGCTAGTGGCGCCAGCTCTGGGGCCAGGGTCCTGACTTTC.

The V and J genes are TRBV12-5 and TRBJ2-7; 8 positions agree with TRBD2. The V segment lost 1 base and the J segment 3 bases; nucleotides outside the gene matches: 26. The CDR3 has 22 residues. Germline CDR1 is LGHNT and CDR2 is FRNRAP. As DNA, the CDR3 is TGTGCTAGTGGTTTGGCATTCTGCGGGGGGTCGGACGCCGGGACGGACAGCTACGAGCAGTACTTC. Residues: CASGLAFCGGSDAGTDSYEQYF.

V is TRBV5-1 and J is TRBJ2-7; D is perhaps TRBD1 (6 bases). This CDR3 comprises 16 residues. CDR1 is SGHRS and CDR2 is YFSETQ in the germline V gene. V was pared by 2 bases and J by 1 base, with 16 bases between. CDR3 in DNA: TGCGCCAGCAGCTTCTTTGGGGCAGGGGTTTCCTACGAGCAGTACTTC. As protein: CASSFFGAGVSYEQYF.

This clone was counted a few times. V usage is TRBV11-2 and J usage is TRBJ2-3, with D possibly TRBD2 on 6 matching bases. Trimming took 3 bases from V and 11 from J, leaving 12 bases between them. The V gene's germline CDR1 is SGHAT and CDR2 FQNNGV. The CDR3 has 12 amino acids. The CDR3 region has the DNA TGTGCCAGCAGCTTTGGCGGGGTTTGGCAGTATTTT. Encoded protein: CASSFGGVWQYF.

The V gene is TRBV7-9, the J gene TRBJ1-4; 9 bases agree with TRBD1. Trimming removed 3 bases from V and 4 bases from J; junction bases left unmatched: 3. The CDR3 spans 15 residues. Germline CDR1 and CDR2: SEHNR and FQNEAQ (reference sequence). The CDR3: CASSFLTGGNEKLFF. The DNA of the CDR3 is TGTGCCAGCAGCTTCTTGACAGGGGGTAATGAAAAACTGTTTTTT. Full variable domain (outside the CDR3, taken from reference TRBV7-9 and TRBJ1-4): DTGVSQNPRHKITKRGQNVTFRCDPISEHNRLYWYRQTLGQGPEFLTYFQNEAQLEKSRLLSDRFSAERPKGSFSTLEIQRTEQGDSAMYLCASSFLTGGNEKLFFGSGTQLSVL.

In its sample, this clone was seen once. The rearrangement joins TRBV7-9 to TRBJ2-5; D is unresolved. V lost 9 bases and J lost 5, with 16 bases in between. Germline CDR1 is SEHNR and CDR2 is FQNEAQ (reference sequence). The CDR3 has 13 amino acids. The CDR3 nucleotides read TGTGCCAGTAACCTCGAGGTTCGGGAGACCCAGTACTTC. Translated: CASNLEVRETQYF.

The CDR3 region is CALTGGGYEQYF. The CDR3 region has the DNA TGTGCCTTGACAGGGGGCGGATACGAGCAGTACTTC. The chain recombines TRBV30 with TRBJ2-7; 10 nucleotides align to TRBD1. The CDR3 is made up of 12 amino acids. Germline V gene lookup returns CDR1 GTSNPN and CDR2 SVGIG (reference sequence). With V trimmed by 7 bases and J by 4 bases, 4 bases remained unmatched.

The chain is built from TRBV9 and TRBJ2-3; 7 bases fit TRBD2. The CDR3 consists of 15 residues. Germline assignment: CDR1 SGDLS and CDR2 YYNGEE. Germline trimming cut 0 bases from V and 3 bases from J; bases unmatched to any gene: 4. This CDR3 is CASSVGGRETDTQYF. CDR3 bases: TGTGCCAGCAGCGTAGGGGGGAGGGAGACAGATACGCAGTATTTT.

This clone turned up a few times. The V call is TRBV10-2, the J call TRBJ1-5; D is unresolved. V lost 6 bases, J lost 0 bases, and 9 bases lay in between. CDR3 size: 14 residues. Germline values: CDR1 WSHSY, CDR2 SAAADI. The CDR3 sequence: CASRPNPSNQPQHF. CDR3 nucleotides: TGCGCCAGCAGACCTAACCCTAGCAATCAGCCCCAGCATTTT.

This chain joins TRBV4-1 and TRBJ1-1; D gene ambiguous. The CDR3 runs to 12 residues. With 4 bases removed from V and 4 bases from J, the gap between germline ends came to 7 bases. In germline, CDR1 is MGHRA, CDR2 YSYEKL. CDR3 in DNA: TGCGCCAGCAGCCGGAGTGGCACTGAAGCTTTCTTT. Its translation: CASSRSGTEAFF.